What follows are 19 T cell receptor beta chains derived from one specimen sequenced in a study of blood T cell repertoires in COVID-19. Data came from immunoSEQ multiplex PCR; TCRdb stores just in-frame clones and leaves some out. Found here are 230,000 or so clones, 70% to 90% of them singletons; the top ten hold under 15%. The sample was PBMCs or T cells enriched from blood (not recorded which). The receptor set was obtained from a woman in her 50s with acute COVID-19.

This clone was recorded once. V is TRBV27 and J is TRBJ1-6; 7 nucleotides agree with TRBD1. Germline lookup yields CDR1 MNHEY and CDR2 SMNVEV (reference sequence). This CDR3 contains 14 residues. V lost 5 bases, J lost 5 bases, and 3 bases stayed unmatched. CDR3 nucleotides: TGTGCCAGCAGTCAGACAGGGCATAATTCACCCCTCCACTTT. This gives the protein CASSQTGHNSPLHF.

V is TRBV27 and J is TRBJ1-1; the D is unclear. Per the germline V gene, CDR1 is MNHEY and CDR2 is SMNVEV (reference sequence). V was pared by 5 bases and J by 11 bases, with 18 bases between. This CDR3 is built from 13 residues. CDR3 loop: CASSTSGRQRAFF. As DNA, the CDR3 is TGTGCCAGCAGTACAAGCGGCCGGCAAAGGGCTTTCTTT.

This chain uses TRBV6-5 with TRBJ2-1, with D perhaps TRBD1 (6 bases). V lost 8 bases and J lost 3, with 17 bases in between. Germline V CDR1 and CDR2: MNHEY, SVGAGI. This CDR3 comprises 15 residues. CDR3 amino acids: CASSIGGTGYNEQFF. CDR3 coding DNA: TGTGCCAGCTCTATAGGGGGAACTGGCTACAATGAGCAGTTCTTC.

CDR3 residues: CASGLVTESTEAFF. The CDR3 region has the DNA TGTGCTAGTGGTTTGGTAACGGAGAGCACTGAAGCTTTCTTT. The chain recombines TRBV12-5 with TRBJ1-1; D gene ambiguous. CDR1 LGHNT and CDR2 FRNRAP come from the germline V gene. The CDR3 spans 14 residues. V was shortened by 0 bases and J by 4 bases, with 9 bases between the two germline ends.

This chain joins TRBV21-1 and TRBJ2-2; the table's D call, TRBD1, was not checked against the DNA. TRBV21-1 is annotated as a pseudogene. The CDR3 is 18 residues long. CDR3 region: CASSLQPHRGHGTGELFF. In nucleotides, the CDR3 is TGTGCCAGCAGCTTGCAACCTCACAGGGGGCATGGCACCGGGGAGCTGTTTTTT.

The CDR3 loop is CASSRITGDNEKLFF. The CDR3 DNA follows: TGTGCCAGCAGTCGTATAACAGGGGATAATGAAAAACTGTTTTTT. The V call is TRBV27, the J call TRBJ1-4; 7 bases align to TRBD1. Trimming cost V 5 bases and J 4 bases; bases outside gene matches: 7. CDR1 is MNHEY, CDR2 SMNVEV, per germline (reference sequence). The CDR3 runs 15 residues.

The chain combines TRBV28 with TRBJ2-7, with D unclear. The CDR3 is 12 amino acids. Trimming took 10 bases from V and 3 from J, leaving 13 bases between them. Per the germline V gene, CDR1 is MDHEN and CDR2 is SYDVKM. CDR3 nucleotide sequence: TGTGCCACCGCGGTAGATGTCTACGAGCAGTACTTC. This sequence encodes CATAVDVYEQYF.

J is TRBJ1-2 and V is TRBV4-2; D is unclear. Between the trimmed V and J ends, which lost 3 bases and 1 base, there was a span of 6 bases. In germline, CDR1 is LGHNA, CDR2 YNFKEQ. The CDR3 runs 13 residues. The CDR3 here is CASSQSDNYGYTF. CDR3 nucleotides: TGTGCCAGCAGCCAGAGTGATAACTATGGCTACACCTTC.

This clone was detected only once. V is TRBV7-2 and J is TRBJ2-5, with D possibly TRBD1 on 5 matching bases. The V and J ends lost 1 base and 4 bases respectively, with 16 bases between them. The CDR3 totals 16 residues. CDR1 is SGHTA, CDR2 FQGNSA, per germline. In DNA, the CDR3 is TGTGCCAGCAGCTTAGAGCAGGGCCTTGTTCGAGAGACCCAGTACTTC. Amino acid sequence: CASSLEQGLVRETQYF.

This clone is a singleton in its sample. This rearrangement joins TRBV20-1 to TRBJ2-1, with TRBD2 as a possible D gene (6 bases). Looked up from germline, CDR1 is DFQATT and CDR2 is SNEGSKA (reference sequence). The CDR3 spans 14 residues. The ends were cut back, 3 bases at V and 5 bases at J, with 14 bases in the middle. CDR3 protein: CSASPASENNEQFF. The CDR3 region has the DNA TGCAGTGCTAGTCCCGCTAGCGAGAACAATGAGCAGTTCTTC.

The rearrangement joins TRBV18 to TRBJ2-1; D is uncertain. Per germline, CDR1 KGHSH and CDR2 LQKENI. The CDR3 has 13 amino acids. V was pared by 2 bases and J by 4 bases, with 6 bases between. In nucleotides, the CDR3 is TGTGCCAGCTCACCAACACAATACAATGAGCAGTTCTTC. As protein: CASSPTQYNEQFF.

This rearrangement joins TRBV2 to TRBJ2-1; the match to TRBD2 covers 9 bases. The CDR3 runs to 12 residues. CDR1 and CDR2 from the germline V gene are SNHLY and FYNNEI. Trimming cost V 6 bases and J 10 bases; bases outside gene matches: 4. Written as DNA, the CDR3 is TGTGCCAGCAGCGGACTAGCGCAAGAGCAGTTCTTC. Amino acid sequence: CASSGLAQEQFF.

The V and J genes are TRBV7-2 and TRBJ2-7; TRBD2 agrees at 11 bases. Germline V CDR1 and CDR2: SGHTA, FQGNSA. The V and J ends lost 1 base and 3 bases, in that order; junction bases with no gene match: 2. The CDR3 loop spans 15 amino acids. As DNA, the CDR3 is TGTGCCAGCAGCTTAGGACTAGCGGGACGCTACGAGCAGTACTTC. This sequence encodes CASSLGLAGRYEQYF.

The chain is built from TRBV7-2 and TRBJ1-3; 8 positions agree with TRBD1. Germline-derived CDR1 and CDR2 are SGHTA and FQGNSA. CDR3 size: 14 residues. The ends lost 5 bases at V and 10 bases at J; junction bases unmatched: 10. The CDR3 loop reads CASSTTGGALTIYF. The CDR3 nucleotides are TGTGCCAGCAGCACCACAGGGGGAGCGTTAACCATATATTTT.

The chain uses TRBV28 and TRBJ2-7, with 7 positions matching TRBD2. With V trimmed by 5 bases and J by 5 bases, 15 bases remained unmatched. Germline V gene lookup returns CDR1 MDHEN and CDR2 SYDVKM. There are 16 residues in the CDR3. As DNA, the CDR3 is TGTGCCAGCAGTCTAATGCCTAGCGGAGCTGCCCACGAGCAGTACTTC. Protein product: CASSLMPSGAAHEQYF.

The CDR3 spells CATSRRLAYEQYF. DNA of the CDR3: TGTGCCACCAGCAGGAGACTAGCATACGAGCAGTACTTC. The V gene is TRBV15, the J gene TRBJ2-7; 7 positions agree with TRBD2. This CDR3 spans 13 amino acids. The germline V gene encodes CDR1 LNHNV and CDR2 YYDKDF (reference sequence). V was pared by 3 bases and J by 4 bases, with 3 bases of the junction left unmatched. The full variable domain, rest sourced from reference TRBV15 and TRBJ2-7, is DAMVIQNPRYQVTQFGKPVTLSCSQTLNHNVMYWYQQKSSQAPKLLFHYYDKDFNNEADTPDNFQSRRPNTSFCFLDIRSPGLGDTAMYLCATSRRLAYEQYFGPGTRLTVT.

The V gene is TRBV19, the J gene TRBJ2-1; 9 bases line up with TRBD2. Per germline, CDR1 LNHDA and CDR2 SQIVND (reference sequence). The CDR3 is made up of 16 amino acids. V lost 4 bases and J lost 0; bases outside the gene matches: 4. This CDR3 is CASSTLSGSSYNEQFF. The CDR3 DNA sequence: TGTGCCAGTAGTACCCTTAGCGGGAGCTCCTACAATGAGCAGTTCTTC.

The chain employs TRBV7-2 and TRBJ2-7; TRBD1 agrees at 10 bases. Germline CDR1 SGHTA, CDR2 FQGNSA. Losses at the gene ends were 5 bases for V and 5 bases for J; bases not matched to a gene: 9. The CDR3 spans 15 residues. CDR3 sequence: CASSARTGGRDEQYF. CDR3 DNA sequence: TGTGCCAGCAGCGCCCGGACAGGGGGAAGGGACGAGCAGTACTTC.

The genes are TRBV29-1 and TRBJ2-3; D unclear. There are 12 residues in the CDR3. Germline lookup yields CDR1 SQVTM and CDR2 ANQGSEA. V lost 5 bases, J lost 4 bases, and 10 bases lay in between. CDR3 bases: TGCAGCGTTAGAATGTCGGCAGATACGCAGTATTTT. It specifies CSVRMSADTQYF.